A single sample gave rise to the 16 T cell receptor beta chains below, sequenced in a study of cytomegalovirus exposure and HLA in healthy donors (dated by TCRdb to about 2017). Library preparation employed the immunoSEQ multiplex PCR assay. The multiplex PCR relied on a mix of 60 forward primers for TCR Vbeta segments and 13 reverse primers for TCR Jbeta segments. TCRdb retrieved this table from immuneACCESS and kept in-frame rearrangements only. Not all clones are present; in checked studies, unresolved V genes account for under half, and no reason is known for the remainder. This sample holds 130,000 to 150,000 clones; roughly 80% were observed only once. The biggest ten clones account for 6.5% to 8.5% of the sample. The specimen sequenced was PBMCs. Receptors were obtained from a woman aged 40 to 50 in good health and CMV-seropositive.

This rearrangement joins TRBV6-1 to TRBJ2-7, with D perhaps TRBD2 (7 bases). V shed 11 bases and J shed 4 bases, with 21 bases lying between them. This CDR3 spans 14 amino acids. Germline CDR1 MNHNS, CDR2 SASEGT. In DNA, the CDR3 is TGTGCCCACGGCCCGCGGGGGCATGAGTACGAGCAGTACTTC. Translated, it gives CAHGPRGHEYEQYF.

The V call is TRBV15, the J call TRBJ1-2; D is possibly TRBD1 (5 bases). The CDR3 loop spans 13 amino acids. The germline CDR1 and CDR2 sequences are LNHNV and YYDKDF (reference sequence). V lost 0 bases, J lost 8 bases, and 10 bases lay in between. CDR3 region: CATSRDSRGGYTF. DNA of the CDR3: TGTGCCACCAGCAGAGATTCAAGGGGAGGCTACACCTTC. Filled out from reference TRBV15 and TRBJ1-2, the complete variable domain reads DAMVIQNPRYQVTQFGKPVTLSCSQTLNHNVMYWYQQKSSQAPKLLFHYYDKDFNNEADTPDNFQSRRPNTSFCFLDIRSPGLGDTAMYLCATSRDSRGGYTFGSGTRLTVV.

The chain combines TRBV29-1 with TRBJ1-1; D is undetermined. CDR1 is SQVTM and CDR2 is ANQGSEA in the germline V gene. Deletions cut 5 bases from V and 3 bases from J, with 7 bases between. The CDR3 contains 11 residues. The CDR3 protein is CSVYGDTEAFF. CDR3 DNA: TGCAGCGTTTACGGGGACACTGAAGCTTTCTTT. The full variable domain, with the rest looked up from reference TRBV29-1 and TRBJ1-1, is SAVISQKPSRDICQRGTSLTIQCQVDSQVTMMFWYRQQPGQSLTLIATANQGSEATYESGFVIDKFPISRPNLTFSTLTVSNMSPEDSSIYLCSVYGDTEAFFGQGTRLTVV.

This clone was observed once. This rearrangement joins TRBV28 to TRBJ1-5; TRBD1 aligns across 9 bases. The germline V gene has CDR1 MDHEN and CDR2 SYDVKM. The CDR3 runs 14 residues. V trimming: 8 bases; J trimming: 1 base; junction bases outside the gene matches: 3. The CDR3 loop is CASVTGGSNQPQHF. The CDR3 DNA reads as TGTGCCAGCGTTACAGGGGGCAGCAATCAGCCCCAGCATTTT.

This clone has just one count. J is TRBJ2-1 and V is TRBV29-1, with D tentatively TRBD2 (6 bases). Germline CDR1 SQVTM, CDR2 ANQGSEA. CDR3 length: 11 residues. Trimming pared 7 bases from V and 6 bases from J, leaving 10 bases between. The CDR3 spells CSDTSFNEQFF. DNA of the CDR3: TGCAGCGATACTAGCTTCAATGAGCAGTTCTTC.

The chain is built from TRBV5-6 and TRBJ2-1, with 11 bases aligning to TRBD2. This CDR3 is built from 17 residues. From germline, CDR1 is SGHDT and CDR2 YYEEEE. Trimming removed 3 bases from V and 4 bases from J; junction bases left unmatched: 9. The CDR3 sequence: CASSYRLSGGAYNEQFF. CDR3 DNA: TGTGCCAGCAGCTACCGTCTTAGCGGGGGGGCTTACAATGAGCAGTTCTTC.

This sequence joins TRBV19 and TRBJ2-4; 7 positions match TRBD2. Germline assignment: CDR1 LNHDA and CDR2 SQIVND (reference sequence). The CDR3 is made up of 12 amino acids. V was pared by 11 bases and J by 8 bases, with 9 bases of the junction left unmatched. CDR3 sequence reads: CAARGLSDIQYF. The CDR3 DNA reads as TGTGCCGCGCGGGGGTTGTCGGACATTCAGTACTTC.

This rearrangement joins TRBV7-2 to TRBJ2-1; D is unresolved. The CDR3 totals 13 residues. V lost 6 bases and J 0 bases, leaving 6 bases between the germline ends. Per the germline V gene, CDR1 is SGHTA and CDR2 is FQGNSA. The CDR3 nucleotides read TGTGCCAGCAGACTGTACTCCTACAATGAGCAGTTCTTC. It translates to CASRLYSYNEQFF.

This sequence joins TRBV2 and TRBJ2-5, with D possibly TRBD2 on 6 matching bases. The germline V gene encodes CDR1 SNHLY and CDR2 FYNNEI. V lost 3 bases and J 5 bases, leaving 16 bases between the germline ends. There are 15 residues in the CDR3. The CDR3 DNA reads as TGTGCCAGCAGTGATTCGGGGTCGGGGGTGGAGACCCAGTACTTC. This codes for CASSDSGSGVETQYF.

The rearrangement links TRBV6-5 to TRBJ2-5; tentative D call: TRBD2 (6 bases). The CDR3 consists of 13 residues. Germline values: CDR1 MNHEY, CDR2 SVGAGI. Trimming removed 6 bases at V and 5 bases at J, with 13 bases between. CDR3 bases: TGTGCCAGCAGCCCGGGGGTGGGGGAGACCCAGTACTTC. Translating gives CASSPGVGETQYF.

This chain uses TRBV29-1 with TRBJ1-1, with 11 bases identical to TRBD1. Germline-derived CDR1 and CDR2 are SQVTM and ANQGSEA. This CDR3 is 13 amino acids long. The V gene end was trimmed by 6 bases and the J gene end by 4 bases; junction bases not matched to a gene: 4. The CDR3 protein is CSVGQGAGTEAFF. CDR3 nucleotide sequence: TGCAGCGTAGGACAGGGGGCGGGCACTGAAGCTTTCTTT.

This chain connects TRBV6-4 to TRBJ2-2, with D tentatively TRBD2 (5 bases). Trimming removed 8 bases at V and 6 bases at J, with 16 bases between. CDR3 length: 14 residues. Germline V CDR1 and CDR2: MRHNA, SNTAGT. The CDR3 spells CASASEDLSGELFF. The CDR3 region has the DNA TGTGCCAGCGCCAGCGAGGACTTGTCCGGGGAGCTGTTTTTT.

The chain is built from TRBV28 and TRBJ1-1; D remains unclear. There are 13 residues in the CDR3. The V gene lost 8 bases and the J gene lost 3 bases, with 13 bases spanning the gap. Germline CDR1 reads MDHEN; CDR2 reads SYDVKM. CDR3: CASEVGGYTEAFF. The CDR3 nucleotides are TGTGCCAGCGAGGTTGGCGGTTACACTGAAGCTTTCTTT.

The chain's CDR3 is CASSLSGGGTGELFF. The CDR3 nucleotides are TGTGCCAGCAGTCTCAGCGGGGGGGGCACCGGGGAGCTGTTTTTT. The V gene is TRBV6-5, the J gene TRBJ2-2; 10 positions agree with TRBD2. The CDR3 extends over 15 amino acids. In germline, CDR1 is MNHEY, CDR2 SVGAGI. V was clipped by 5 bases and J by 4 bases; unmatched bases: 4.

CDR3 residues: CASSLGQGGTQPQHF. Here the CDR3 DNA reads TGTGCCAGCAGTTTAGGTCAGGGCGGTACTCAGCCCCAGCATTTT. The chain recombines TRBV28 with TRBJ1-5, with a tentative D call TRBD1 (5 bases). The CDR3 contains 15 residues. In germline, CDR1 is MDHEN, CDR2 SYDVKM. V was shortened by 2 bases and J by 6 bases, with 14 bases between the two germline ends. Supplemented by reference TRBV28 and TRBJ1-5, the full variable domain reads DVKVTQSSRYLVKRTGEKVFLECVQDMDHENMFWYRQDPGLGLRLIYFSYDVKMKEKGDIPEGYSVSREKKERFSLILESASTNQTSMYLCASSLGQGGTQPQHFGDGTRLSIL.

The chain carries TRBV7-9 and TRBJ1-5; no definite D call. Germline assignment: CDR1 SEHNR and CDR2 FQNEAQ (reference sequence). The CDR3 is made up of 12 amino acids. Between the trimmed V and J ends, which lost 2 bases and 7 bases, there was a span of 6 bases. CDR3 in amino acids: CASSLFQQPQHF. CDR3 bases: TGTGCCAGCAGCTTATTTCAACAGCCCCAGCATTTT.